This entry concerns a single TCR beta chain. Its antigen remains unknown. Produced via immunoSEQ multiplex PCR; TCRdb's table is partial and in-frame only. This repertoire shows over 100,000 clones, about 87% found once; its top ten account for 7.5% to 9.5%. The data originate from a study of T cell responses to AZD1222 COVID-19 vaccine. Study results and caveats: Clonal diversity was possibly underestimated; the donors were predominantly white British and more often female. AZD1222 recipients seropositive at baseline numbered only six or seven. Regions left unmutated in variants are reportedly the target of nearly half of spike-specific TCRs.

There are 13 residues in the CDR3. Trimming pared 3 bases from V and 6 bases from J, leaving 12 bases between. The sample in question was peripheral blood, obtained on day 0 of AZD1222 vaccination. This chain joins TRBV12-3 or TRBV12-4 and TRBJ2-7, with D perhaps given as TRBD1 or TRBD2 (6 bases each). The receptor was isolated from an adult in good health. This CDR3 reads CASSLAGGSEQYF. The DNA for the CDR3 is TGTGCCAGCAGTTTGGCCGGGGGCAGCGAGCAGTACTTC.